This is a list of T cell receptor beta chains from one sample in a study of T-cell reconstitution after alpha-beta-depleted transplantation in children. TCRdb re-analysed the PCR reads in MiXCR, keeping a single row per CDR3 protein. The sample has hundreds of thousands of distinct CDR3 sequences, 16% seen once; the top ten hold about 1.1%. The sequenced sample was PBMCs from the stem cell graft donor, obtained from the stem cell graft. These receptor sequences come from a human donor who donated a stem cell graft to a child with acute myeloid leukemia. CDR3s leave out the opening cysteine and the closing phenylalanine or tryptophan.

v_call: TRBV12-3/TRBV12-4
j_call: TRBJ2-5
cdr3_aa: ASSSRRDSQETQY

v_call: TRBV6-5
j_call: TRBJ2-3
cdr3_aa: ASSWRDRGDTQY

v_call: TRBV7-2
j_call: TRBJ1-1
cdr3_aa: ASSPVGDPGVEAF

v_call: TRBV7-2
j_call: TRBJ2-6
cdr3_aa: ASSLVGVGANVLT

v_call: TRBV24-1
j_call: TRBJ2-1
cdr3_aa: ATSETSGPYNEQF

v_call: TRBV7-9
j_call: TRBJ2-5
cdr3_aa: ASSISRETQY

v_call: TRBV5-1
j_call: TRBJ2-2
cdr3_aa: ASSATGMSTGELF

v_call: TRBV7-9
j_call: TRBJ2-1
cdr3_aa: ASSLTLKGHNEQF

v_call: TRBV6-5
j_call: TRBJ1-1
cdr3_aa: ASVFGGRRTEAF

v_call: TRBV12-3/TRBV12-4
j_call: TRBJ2-1
cdr3_aa: ASSKEGGVLNEQF

v_call: TRBV14
j_call: TRBJ2-5
cdr3_aa: ASSPRTGQRRGSETQY

v_call: TRBV10-3
j_call: TRBJ2-4
cdr3_aa: AISEPRHDIQY

v_call: TRBV6-5
j_call: TRBJ2-4
cdr3_aa: ASSYSSGGAQNIQY

v_call: TRBV20-1
j_call: TRBJ1-3
cdr3_aa: SARPQGRGSGNTIY

v_call: TRBV5-4
j_call: TRBJ2-5
cdr3_aa: ASRWRSQETQY

v_call: TRBV7-8
j_call: TRBJ2-5
cdr3_aa: ASSRVQGPYQETQY

v_call: TRBV29-1
j_call: TRBJ2-6
cdr3_aa: SAGTGLSSGANVLT

v_call: TRBV7-3
j_call: TRBJ2-2
cdr3_aa: ASTPGNRAGELF

v_call: TRBV20-1
j_call: TRBJ1-3
cdr3_aa: SARKGAESGNTIY

v_call: TRBV7-9
j_call: TRBJ1-5
cdr3_aa: ASSLEGPPQPQH

v_call: TRBV20-1
j_call: TRBJ2-3
cdr3_aa: SAQTSGGWADTQY

v_call: TRBV6-5
j_call: TRBJ1-5
cdr3_aa: ASSSSDRSNQPQH

v_call: TRBV4-2
j_call: TRBJ2-5
cdr3_aa: ASSQVGQETQY

v_call: TRBV4-3
j_call: TRBJ2-1
cdr3_aa: ASSQEPAVYNEQF

v_call: TRBV5-5
j_call: TRBJ2-1
cdr3_aa: ASTPMGASKQF

v_call: TRBV20-1
j_call: TRBJ1-2
cdr3_aa: SASVIRPGPWGYT

v_call: TRBV20-1
j_call: TRBJ2-4
cdr3_aa: SASPIADRTYIQY

v_call: TRBV7-9
j_call: TRBJ2-5
cdr3_aa: ASSFGPSSQETQY

v_call: TRBV20-1
j_call: TRBJ2-2
cdr3_aa: SAPNRGSHTGELF

v_call: TRBV5-5
j_call: TRBJ2-3
cdr3_aa: ASSPDRRRTDTQY

v_call: TRBV12-3/TRBV12-4
j_call: TRBJ1-1
cdr3_aa: ASSLGGNRPTEAF

v_call: TRBV2
j_call: TRBJ2-1
cdr3_aa: ASSQAVNEQF

v_call: TRBV5-1
j_call: TRBJ1-1
cdr3_aa: ASQYGLNTEAF

v_call: TRBV29-1
j_call: TRBJ1-2
cdr3_aa: SVDTGYT

v_call: TRBV5-1
j_call: TRBJ2-1
cdr3_aa: ASSLGQGTGGWNEQF

v_call: TRBV7-8
j_call: TRBJ2-5
cdr3_aa: ASSRSGQSQETQY

v_call: TRBV20-1
j_call: TRBJ1-4
cdr3_aa: SPAGNNEKLF

v_call: TRBV24-1
j_call: TRBJ2-2
cdr3_aa: ATSDLSRDTGELF

v_call: TRBV20-1
j_call: TRBJ1-5
cdr3_aa: SARDRPGQKYSNQPQH

v_call: TRBV7-8
j_call: TRBJ1-2
cdr3_aa: ASSFSPAGYGYT

v_call: TRBV7-2
j_call: TRBJ1-5
cdr3_aa: ASSLSWTGNQPQH

v_call: TRBV7-2
j_call: TRBJ2-7
cdr3_aa: ASSLATGYLLEQY

v_call: TRBV12-3/TRBV12-4
j_call: TRBJ1-6
cdr3_aa: ASSTSTAPLH

v_call: TRBV5-1
j_call: TRBJ1-1
cdr3_aa: ASSRIETGAIEAF

v_call: TRBV29-1
j_call: TRBJ2-3
cdr3_aa: SVSGLAAPTDTQY

v_call: TRBV28
j_call: TRBJ2-5
cdr3_aa: ASRTAGRQETQY